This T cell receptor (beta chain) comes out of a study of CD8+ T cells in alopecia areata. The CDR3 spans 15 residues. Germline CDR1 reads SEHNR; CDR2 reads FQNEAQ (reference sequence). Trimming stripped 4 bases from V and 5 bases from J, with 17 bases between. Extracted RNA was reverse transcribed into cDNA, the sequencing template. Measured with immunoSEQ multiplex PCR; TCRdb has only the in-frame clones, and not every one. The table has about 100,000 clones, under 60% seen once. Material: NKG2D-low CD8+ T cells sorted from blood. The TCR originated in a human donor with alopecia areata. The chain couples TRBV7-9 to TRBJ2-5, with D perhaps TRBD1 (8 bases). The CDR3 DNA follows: TGTGCCAGCAGCTCCACGACAGGGGAGGGGGAGACCCAGTACTTC. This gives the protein CASSSTTGEGETQYF.